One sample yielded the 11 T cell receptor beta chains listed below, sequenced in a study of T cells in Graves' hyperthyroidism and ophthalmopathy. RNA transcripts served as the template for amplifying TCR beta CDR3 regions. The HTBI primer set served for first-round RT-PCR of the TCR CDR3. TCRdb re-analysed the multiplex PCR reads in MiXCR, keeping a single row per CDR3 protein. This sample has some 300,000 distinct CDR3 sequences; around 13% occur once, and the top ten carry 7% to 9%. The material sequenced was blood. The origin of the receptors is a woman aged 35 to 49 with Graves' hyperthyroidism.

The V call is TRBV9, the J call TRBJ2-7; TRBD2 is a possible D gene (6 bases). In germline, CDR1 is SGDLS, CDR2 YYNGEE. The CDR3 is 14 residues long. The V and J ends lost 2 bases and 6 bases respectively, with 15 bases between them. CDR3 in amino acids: CASSVGGLGGEQYF. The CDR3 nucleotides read TGTGCCAGCAGCGTTGGAGGGTTGGGCGGCGAGCAGTACTTC.

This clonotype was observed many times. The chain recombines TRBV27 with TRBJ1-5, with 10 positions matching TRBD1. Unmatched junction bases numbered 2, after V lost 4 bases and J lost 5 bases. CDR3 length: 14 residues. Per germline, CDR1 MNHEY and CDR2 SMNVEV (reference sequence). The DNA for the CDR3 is TGTGCCAGCAGTTGGACAGGGGGTGATCAGCCCCAGCATTTT. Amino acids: CASSWTGGDQPQHF.

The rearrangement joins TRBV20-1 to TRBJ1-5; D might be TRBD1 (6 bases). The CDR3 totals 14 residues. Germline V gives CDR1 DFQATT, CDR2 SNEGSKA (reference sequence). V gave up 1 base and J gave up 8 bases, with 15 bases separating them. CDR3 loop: CSARAPGAQKPQHF. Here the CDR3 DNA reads TGCAGTGCTAGAGCTCCGGGGGCGCAGAAGCCCCAGCATTTT.

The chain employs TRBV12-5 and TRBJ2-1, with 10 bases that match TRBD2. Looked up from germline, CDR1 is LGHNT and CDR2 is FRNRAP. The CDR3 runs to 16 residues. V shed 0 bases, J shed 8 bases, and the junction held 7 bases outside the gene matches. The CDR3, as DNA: TGTGCTAGTGGTTTGGTACGAGCGGGAGGGCCATATGAGCAGTTCTTC. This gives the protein CASGLVRAGGPYEQFF.

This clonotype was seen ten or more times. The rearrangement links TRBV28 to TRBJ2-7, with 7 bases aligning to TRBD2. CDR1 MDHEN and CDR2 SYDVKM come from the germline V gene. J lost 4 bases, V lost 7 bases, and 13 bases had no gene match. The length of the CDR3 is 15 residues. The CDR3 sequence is CASKPSGGRSYEQYF. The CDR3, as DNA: TGTGCCAGCAAACCCTCTGGCGGGAGAAGTTACGAGCAGTACTTC.

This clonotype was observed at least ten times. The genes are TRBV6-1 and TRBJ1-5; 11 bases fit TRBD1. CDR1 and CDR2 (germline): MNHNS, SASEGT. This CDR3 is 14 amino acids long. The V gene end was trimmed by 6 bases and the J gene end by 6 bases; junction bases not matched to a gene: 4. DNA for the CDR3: TGTGCCAGCAGACCCGGGACAGGGGGTCAGCCCCAGCATTTT. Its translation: CASRPGTGGQPQHF.

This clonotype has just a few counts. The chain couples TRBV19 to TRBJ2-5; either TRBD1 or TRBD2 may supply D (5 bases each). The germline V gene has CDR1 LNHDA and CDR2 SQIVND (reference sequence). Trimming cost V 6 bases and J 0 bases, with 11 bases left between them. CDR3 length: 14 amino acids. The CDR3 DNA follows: TGTGCCAGTAGGGGACGGGGCTACCAAGAGACCCAGTACTTC. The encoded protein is CASRGRGYQETQYF.

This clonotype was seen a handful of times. In nucleotides, the CDR3 is TGTGCCAGCAGCTGGACCTCAACCTCCGGGACCCAGTACTTC. It specifies CASSWTSTSGTQYF. This chain links TRBV7-2 with TRBJ2-5; D gene unclear. Trimming removed 4 bases at V and 7 bases at J, with 16 bases between. Germline loops: CDR1 SGHTA, CDR2 FQGNSA. The CDR3 is 14 residues long.

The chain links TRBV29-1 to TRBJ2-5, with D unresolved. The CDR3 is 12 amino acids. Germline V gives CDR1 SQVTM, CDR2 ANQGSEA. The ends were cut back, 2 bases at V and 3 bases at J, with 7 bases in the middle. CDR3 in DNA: TGCAGCGTTGAAAGGCTGGAAGAGACCCAGTACTTC. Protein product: CSVERLEETQYF.

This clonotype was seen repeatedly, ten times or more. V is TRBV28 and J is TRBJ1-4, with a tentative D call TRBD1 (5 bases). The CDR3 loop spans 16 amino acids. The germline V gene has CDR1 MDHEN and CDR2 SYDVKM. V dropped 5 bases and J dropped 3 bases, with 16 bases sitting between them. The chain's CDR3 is CASSRAGSEANEKLFF. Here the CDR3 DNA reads TGTGCCAGCAGTAGGGCAGGGAGTGAAGCTAATGAAAAACTGTTTTTT.

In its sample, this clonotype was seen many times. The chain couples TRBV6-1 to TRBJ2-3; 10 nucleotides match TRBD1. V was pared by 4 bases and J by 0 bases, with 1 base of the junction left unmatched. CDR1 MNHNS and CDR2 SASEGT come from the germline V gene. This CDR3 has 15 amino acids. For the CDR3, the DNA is TGTGCCAGCAGTGCGGGACAGGGGAGCACAGATACGCAGTATTTT. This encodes CASSAGQGSTDTQYF.